This T cell receptor beta chain was found in a study of CD4 T cells in relation to SARS-CoV-2 and coronaviruses. In the study overall: After around 10 days of antigen culture, PBMC TCR beta CDR3s were sequenced. Negative control cultures got HIV-1 Nef peptides or no peptide.

Study-level findings and limits: Pre-pandemic and post-infection samples never came from the same donor.

Generated by immunoSEQ multiplex PCR, the TCRdb table keeps only in-frame clones and is missing some. The sample consists of 25,000 to 30,000 clones, roughly 80% of them appearing once. Germline CDR1 and CDR2: WNHNN and SYGVQD (reference sequence). This CDR3 spans 12 amino acids. The germline V and J ends were trimmed by 7 bases and 3 bases, with 10 bases remaining between them. This clone has only a few counts. No antigen is known for it. CD4+ T cells from unexposed donors were obtained before the COVID-19 pandemic (2011-2018). CD4+ T cells were isolated from the cells after 10 days of culture. Sequences were obtained from CD4+ T cells from PBMCs, cultured in vitro. This rearrangement joins TRBV10-1 to TRBJ2-7; D is uncertain. The clonotype comes from a human donor in good health. The CDR3 sequence: CASIPLSYEQYF. The DNA for the CDR3 is TGCGCCAGCATTCCGCTCAGCTACGAGCAGTACTTC.